Listed below are T cell receptor beta chains from one sample, sequenced in a study of T cell responses to AZD1222 COVID-19 vaccine. Assay: immunoSEQ multiplex PCR; the TCRdb copy retains only in-frame clones and omits some. The sample has 90,000 to 100,000 clones, approximately 88% seen once. Sequencing was performed on peripheral blood, taken on day 0 of AZD1222 vaccination. The receptors derive from an adult in good health. Each CDR3 is given with its conserved first and last residue. The D gene is left open where the match is weak. Where a row states a size, it is once, few, many or the class of an expanded clone; other rows omit it.

v_gene	j_gene	abundance	d_gene	CDR3aa	CDR3nt
TRBV28	TRBJ1-2	-	TRBD1	CASSFRTGSGYTF	TGTGCCAGCAGTTTTCGGACAGGGAGTGGCTACACCTTC
TRBV5-1	TRBJ1-2	-	TRBD1	CASSSEQGNYGYTF	TGCGCCAGCAGCAGTGAACAGGGGAACTATGGCTACACCTTC
TRBV6-5	TRBJ1-5	few	-	CASSYPGEGNQPQHF	TGTGCCAGCAGTTACCCCGGGGAGGGGAATCAGCCCCAGCATTTT
TRBV7-2	TRBJ2-3	once	-	CASSRRLSTDTQYF	TGTGCCAGCAGCAGGAGGTTAAGCACAGATACGCAGTATTTT
TRBV19	TRBJ1-5	once	-	CASSLQEDQPQHF	TGTGCCAGTAGTCTACAGGAAGATCAGCCCCAGCATTTT
TRBV11-2	TRBJ2-7	-	TRBD1	CASSGRDSALLRSDYEQYF	TGTGCCAGCAGCGGACGGGACAGTGCTCTACTAAGGTCGGACTACGAGCAGTACTTC
TRBV14	TRBJ2-7	-	TRBD2	CASSQLAGVSYEQYF	TGTGCCAGCAGCCAACTAGCGGGAGTATCCTACGAGCAGTACTTC
TRBV28	TRBJ1-2	-	-	CASSLGFGYTF	TGTGCCAGCAGTTTAGGTTTTGGCTACACCTTC
TRBV10-3	TRBJ1-2	-	TRBD1	CAISGTGSVGYTF	TGTGCCATCTCCGGGACAGGCTCAGTCGGCTACACCTTC
TRBV10-3	TRBJ2-2	-	-	CATKHSGTKNTGELFF	TGTGCCACAAAACACTCCGGGACAAAGAACACCGGGGAGCTGTTTTTT
TRBV19	TRBJ1-5	-	-	CASSEQGVGSNQPQHF	TGTGCCAGTAGCGAACAGGGTGTCGGGAGCAATCAGCCCCAGCATTTT
TRBV14	TRBJ2-7	-	-	CASSVSYEQYF	TGTGCCAGCAGTGTATCCTACGAGCAGTACTTC
TRBV2	TRBJ2-2	-	TRBD2	CASRETSGRARTGELFF	TGTGCCAGCAGGGAGACTAGCGGGAGGGCCCGGACCGGGGAGCTGTTTTTT
TRBV15	TRBJ2-7	few	TRBD1	CATSRGGTGAKYEQYF	TGTGCCACCAGCAGAGGCGGGACAGGGGCAAAATACGAGCAGTACTTC
TRBV9	TRBJ2-3	-	TRBD2	CASSVVPSGLGADTQYF	TGTGCCAGCAGCGTAGTTCCGTCGGGACTAGGGGCAGATACGCAGTATTTT
TRBV28	TRBJ1-1	-	-	CASSLGGGLTEAFF	TGTGCCAGCAGTTTGGGTGGAGGGCTCACTGAAGCTTTCTTT
TRBV5-5	TRBJ2-1	-	TRBD2	CASSLESTSRNYNEQFF	TGTGCCAGCAGCTTGGAATCGACTAGCAGAAACTACAATGAGCAGTTCTTC
TRBV12-5	TRBJ1-1	few	-	CASGLALGNSNTEAFF	TGTGCTAGTGGTTTGGCGCTAGGTAATTCAAACACTGAAGCTTTCTTT
TRBV28	TRBJ2-1	-	-	CASSSQGLLYNEQFF	TGTGCCAGCAGTAGCCAGGGGCTCCTATACAATGAGCAGTTCTTC
TRBV6-5	TRBJ1-2	-	TRBD1	CASSRDRGLYGYTF	TGTGCCAGCAGTCGGGACAGGGGGCTCTATGGCTACACCTTC
TRBV5-4	TRBJ2-4	-	TRBD2	CASSPLGLAGTKNIQYF	TGTGCCAGCAGTCCTCTGGGACTAGCGGGAACCAAAAACATTCAGTACTTC
TRBV11-2	TRBJ2-2	once	TRBD2	CASSLARGAGELFF	TGTGCCAGCAGCTTAGCTCGGGGGGCCGGGGAGCTGTTTTTT
TRBV7-9	TRBJ1-5	-	-	CASSPTGRGDSNQPQHF	TGTGCCAGCAGCCCTACAGGGCGCGGAGATAGCAATCAGCCCCAGCATTTT
TRBV27	TRBJ2-1	-	-	CASSPGPGAWGEQFF	TGTGCCAGCAGTCCGGGACCAGGGGCCTGGGGTGAGCAGTTCTTC
TRBV5-3	TRBJ2-7	-	TRBD1	CARSLATGTGPYEQYF	TGTGCCAGAAGCTTGGCAACCGGGACAGGGCCCTACGAGCAGTACTTC
TRBV10-3	TRBJ2-1	-	TRBD1	CATLQGADYNEQFF	TGTGCCACTCTCCAGGGGGCGGATTACAATGAGCAGTTCTTC
TRBV7-2	TRBJ2-7	-	TRBD2	CASSLGTSGRRLGYEQYF	TGTGCCAGCAGCTTAGGGACTAGCGGGAGGAGGCTTGGCTACGAGCAGTACTTC
TRBV27	TRBJ1-4	-	-	CASSRVMNEKLFF	TGTGCCAGCAGCCGGGTTATGAATGAAAAACTGTTTTTT
TRBV5-1	TRBJ2-2	-	TRBD2	CASSLYGGRSTGELFF	TGCGCCAGCAGCTTGTACGGCGGGAGATCCACCGGGGAGCTGTTTTTT
TRBV27	TRBJ2-2	-	-	CASTSGGGELFF	TGTGCCAGCACTTCCGGTGGTGGGGAGCTGTTTTTT
TRBV3-1/TRBV3-2	TRBJ1-6	few	TRBD1	CASSQNPGQGTSKNSPLHF	TGTGCCAGCAGCCAAAATCCGGGACAGGGTACTAGCAAGAATTCACCCCTCCACTTT
TRBV6-5	TRBJ2-5	-	-	CASERRGGETQYF	TGTGCCAGCGAACGGCGAGGGGGAGAGACCCAGTACTTC
TRBV27	TRBJ2-3	-	-	CASSLRRGTDTQYF	TGTGCCAGCAGTTTACGGAGAGGGACAGATACGCAGTATTTT
TRBV11-2	TRBJ2-1	-	TRBD2	CASSFRAGGSNEQFF	TGTGCCAGCAGCTTTCGTGCGGGAGGGAGCAATGAGCAGTTCTTC
TRBV28	TRBJ1-6	-	TRBD1	CASSFQGEMFSYNSPLHF	TGTGCCAGCAGTTTCCAGGGGGAAATGTTCTCCTATAATTCACCCCTCCACTTT
TRBV4-1	TRBJ1-2	-	TRBD1	CASSQTGGSSLNYGYTF	TGCGCCAGCAGCCAAACAGGGGGCTCGTCCCTTAACTATGGCTACACCTTC
TRBV18	TRBJ2-7	-	TRBD1	CASSPETGEDEQYF	TGTGCCAGCTCACCCGAAACAGGGGAAGACGAGCAGTACTTC
TRBV3-1/TRBV3-2	TRBJ2-1	-	-	CASSQAGDYNEQFF	TGTGCCAGCAGCCAAGCCGGGGACTACAATGAGCAGTTCTTC
TRBV30	TRBJ2-7	-	-	CAWSGAGPSYEQYF	TGTGCCTGGAGTGGGGCGGGGCCATCCTACGAGCAGTACTTC
TRBV6-6	TRBJ2-7	-	-	CASSSTWENSYEQYF	TGTGCCAGCAGTTCGACATGGGAGAACTCCTACGAGCAGTACTTC
TRBV7-8	TRBJ2-1	-	TRBD2	CASSHLAGNYNEQFF	TGTGCCAGCAGCCATCTAGCGGGAAACTACAATGAGCAGTTCTTC
TRBV15	TRBJ2-7	-	TRBD1	CATSQPRGRLYEQYF	TGTGCCACCAGCCAGCCCAGGGGGCGGCTCTACGAGCAGTACTTC
TRBV5-1	TRBJ2-7	-	TRBD2	CASSLEPGLHYGQYF	TGCGCCAGCAGCTTGGAACCGGGACTACACTACGGGCAGTACTTC
TRBV7-8	TRBJ2-6	-	TRBD1	CASTRTGNLAGANVLTF	TGTGCCAGCACCCGGACAGGGAACTTAGCTGGGGCCAACGTCCTGACTTTC
TRBV28	TRBJ1-2	-	TRBD1	CASRHTGGAIYGYTF	TGTGCCAGCAGGCACACAGGGGGCGCGATCTATGGCTACACCTTC